This record looks at one T cell receptor beta chain sequence and its context. The junction had 5 bases not matched to a gene; V was cut back by 1 base and J by 7 bases. The CDR3 consists of 15 residues. CDR1 and CDR2 (germline): SGHRS, YFSETQ. Authors' analysis steps: Cell counts per sample came from amplifying reference gene primers. Assay: immunoSEQ multiplex PCR; the TCRdb copy retains only in-frame clones and omits some. That table gives V, J and clone size, and the DNA gave D and trimming. The profile covers fewer than 200,000 clones, with 87% appearing a single time and roughly 2.5% taken by the ten largest. These data originate in a study of blood T cell repertoires in COVID-19.

The chain is built from TRBV5-1 and TRBJ1-4, with TRBD1 identical over 9 bases. Source material: peripheral blood. The TCR originated in a man aged 35 to 55 with active or convalescent COVID-19. The CDR3 bases are TGCGCCAGCAGCTTGCCGGGACAGGGTGGTGAAAAACTGTTTTTT. Translating gives CASSLPGQGGEKLFF.